Listed here are 27 T cell receptor beta chains from one sample, sequenced in a study of T cells in Graves' hyperthyroidism and ophthalmopathy (dated by TCRdb to the late 2010s). The protocol used for the library was multiplex PCR. Sequencing used an Illumina HiSeq 2000. Amplification of TCR beta CDR3 regions was carried out from RNA transcripts. A first-round RT-PCR of the TCR CDR3 used the HTBI primer set with the Qiagen OneStep RT-PCR kit. TCRdb reworked the public reads: Q25 trimming with fastp, MiXCR clone assembly, productive beta chains retained. CDR3 protein duplicates are merged, each entry listing the most common genes and DNA. Counted in this sample were roughly 360,000 distinct CDR3 sequences; roughly 13% of them appeared once. Of the sample, less than 25% falls within the top ten clones. Sequencing was performed on blood. These receptors were collected from a man aged 30 to 39 with Graves' hyperthyroidism that later progressed to Graves' ophthalmopathy.

The table lists this clonotype with many counts. J is TRBJ1-5 and V is TRBV28; tentatively, D is TRBD1 (6 bases). The CDR3 totals 14 residues. Germline values: CDR1 MDHEN, CDR2 SYDVKM. V was clipped by 6 bases and J by 3 bases, with 12 bases between them. The CDR3 DNA sequence: TGTGCCAGCAGGGGGGGGGCTTTCAATCAGCCCCAGCATTTT. Translation: CASRGGAFNQPQHF.

In this sample, this clonotype turned up many times. The chain employs TRBV27 and TRBJ2-1; D perhaps matches TRBD2 (5 bases). V was clipped by 3 bases and J by 7 bases, with 25 bases between them. The CDR3 totals 18 residues. Germline CDR1 reads MNHEY; CDR2 reads SMNVEV (reference sequence). The CDR3 nucleotides read TGTGCCAGCAGTTTCCCTCCCACGGAAACTAGTGGAGGTAATGAGCAGTTCTTC. As protein: CASSFPPTETSGGNEQFF.

The sample holds many counts of this clonotype. V is TRBV2 and J is TRBJ2-3; TRBD2 matches at 8 bases. The CDR3 sequence is 15 residues long. Germline CDR1 SNHLY, CDR2 FYNNEI. V shed 3 bases and J 2 bases; nucleotides not matched to a gene: 4. The CDR3 bases are TGTGCCAGCAGTGAGGTGGGACTAGACACAGATACGCAGTATTTT. Its protein product is CASSEVGLDTDTQYF.

This sequence joins TRBV6-1 and TRBJ2-3; TRBD1 or TRBD2 may be the D gene (5 bases each). The CDR3 loop spans 15 amino acids. V was shortened by 2 bases and J by 8 bases, with 17 bases between the two germline ends. Germline V CDR1 and CDR2: MNHNS, SASEGT. CDR3 region: CASSEISSGGGTQYF. Written as DNA, the CDR3 is TGTGCCAGCAGTGAAATCAGCAGCGGTGGGGGTACGCAGTATTTT.

The V gene is TRBV10-3, the J gene TRBJ1-1, with TRBD1 matching over 8 bases. This CDR3 contains 15 residues. Germline V gene lookup returns CDR1 ENHRY and CDR2 SYGVKD. Trimming at V came to 3 bases and at J to 5 bases, leaving 8 bases not matched to a gene. The CDR3 coding sequence is TGTGCCATCAGTGATCCCTCGACAGGGGAAACTGAAGCTTTCTTT. Amino acid sequence: CAISDPSTGETEAFF.

Note on this clonotype: This sequence may be a read error, since a much larger clone differs from it by one base. The genes are TRBV3-1 and TRBJ1-1; D uncertain. Germline assignment: CDR1 LGHDT and CDR2 YNNKEL (reference sequence). This CDR3 contains 12 residues. Trimming removed 5 bases at V and 9 bases at J, with 13 bases between. The CDR3 is CASSAWRTKAFF. DNA for the CDR3: TGTGCCAGCAGCGCGTGGAGGACTAAAGCTTTCTTT.

In its sample, this clonotype was seen a few times. The chain combines TRBV24-1 with TRBJ2-7; 8 nucleotides agree with TRBD1. Per the germline V gene, CDR1 is KGHDR and CDR2 is SFDVKD. V shed 4 bases, J shed 5 bases, and the junction held 6 bases outside the gene matches. The CDR3 runs 14 residues. CDR3 coding DNA: TGTGCCACCAGTGACCCGGACAGGGCAGACGAGCAGTACTTC. Encoded protein: CATSDPDRADEQYF.

As regards this clonotype: At one end, the junction sequence differs from germline, possibly due to a read error. The chain has TRBV7-9 and TRBJ2-6, with D possibly matching TRBD2 (7 bases). Germline loops: CDR1 SEHNR, CDR2 FQNEAQ (reference sequence). The length of the CDR3 is 20 residues. Here the CDR3 reads CASGGGGRPNPYSGANVLTF. CDR3 in DNA: TGTGCCAGCGGAGGGGGGGGGAGACCTAATCCTTACTCTGGGGCCAACGTCCTGACGTTC.

The V call is TRBV19, the J call TRBJ2-3; D may be TRBD1 (5 bases). This CDR3 region has 14 residues. V lost 2 bases to trimming and J lost 7 bases, with 13 bases between them. Per germline, CDR1 LNHDA and CDR2 SQIVND (reference sequence). CDR3 sequence: CASSIRLSGNTQYF. Here the CDR3 DNA reads TGTGCCAGTAGTATACGTCTGTCAGGGAATACGCAGTATTTT.

This clonotype occurred a few times. This CDR3 reads CASSADREKLFF. CDR3 DNA sequence: TGTGCCAGCAGCGCGGACAGGGAAAAACTGTTTTTT. The genes are TRBV7-9 and TRBJ1-4; 7 bases line up with TRBD1. After removal of 5 bases from V and 8 bases from J, the junction contained 2 bases not matched to a gene. CDR3 length: 12 residues. Per the germline V gene, CDR1 is SEHNR and CDR2 is FQNEAQ (reference sequence).

This clonotype was detected ten times or more. The genes are TRBV7-3 and TRBJ2-2; no clear D gene. CDR1 is SGHTA and CDR2 is FQGTGA in the germline V gene. The CDR3 is made up of 13 amino acids. V shed 1 base and J shed 7 bases, with 7 bases lying between them. For the CDR3, the DNA is TGTGCCAGCAGCTTAATGGGCGGCGGGGAGCTGTTTTTT. It encodes CASSLMGGGELFF.

This clonotype was counted many times. The CDR3 coding sequence is TGCGCCAGCAGCTTGGGGGGACGGTCACCAGCCTACGAGCAGTACTTC. Translating it yields CASSLGGRSPAYEQYF. The V and J genes are TRBV5-1 and TRBJ2-7, with D perhaps being TRBD1 or TRBD2 (5 bases each). The germline V gene encodes CDR1 SGHRS and CDR2 YFSETQ. The CDR3 is 16 amino acids. V lost 0 bases and J lost 2, with 15 bases in between.

The chain couples TRBV29-1 to TRBJ2-7, with 7 bases that match TRBD1. The CDR3 covers 15 residues. Trimming removed 0 bases from V and 0 bases from J; junction bases left unmatched: 5. In germline, CDR1 is SQVTM, CDR2 ANQGSEA. The CDR3 DNA sequence: TGCAGCGTTGAAGATCCCCCAGGGGGCTCCTACGAGCAGTACTTC. This codes for CSVEDPPGGSYEQYF.

This clonotype showed up many times. The rearrangement links TRBV12-3 or TRBV12-4 to TRBJ2-7; weak D call: TRBD1 (6 bases). The V gene lost 5 bases and the J gene lost 1 base, with 12 bases spanning the gap. The CDR3 is 14 residues long. Here the CDR3 DNA reads TGTGCCAGCAGTCCGGGACACCCGTCCTACGAGCAGTACTTC. It translates to CASSPGHPSYEQYF.

The chain employs TRBV12-3 or TRBV12-4 and TRBJ1-5; 8 bases are a match to TRBD1. V shed 1 base and J 2 bases; nucleotides not matched to a gene: 7. The CDR3 is made up of 17 amino acids. CDR3 amino acids: CASSLGAGGVGNQPQHF. CDR3 bases: TGTGCCAGCAGTTTAGGGGCAGGGGGCGTTGGCAATCAGCCCCAGCATTTT.

V and J are TRBV5-1 and TRBJ2-1; 10 bases agree with TRBD2. Germline CDR1 is SGHRS and CDR2 is YFSETQ. Unmatched junction bases numbered 8, after V lost 0 bases and J lost 8 bases. The CDR3 length is 16 residues. The CDR3 coding sequence is TGCGCCAGCAGCTTGGCCGGTCTAGCGGGGGCCCATGAGCAGTTCTTC. It codes for CASSLAGLAGAHEQFF.

The gene calls are TRBV27 and TRBJ2-5; D is perhaps TRBD2 (6 bases). V lost 6 bases and J 10 bases, leaving 21 bases between the germline ends. The CDR3 extends over 14 amino acids. Looked up from germline, CDR1 is MNHEY and CDR2 is SMNVEV (reference sequence). The CDR3 reads CASSPYSGGEIQYF. The DNA of the CDR3 is TGTGCCAGCAGCCCATATAGCGGCGGAGAAATCCAGTACTTC.

The rearrangement links TRBV7-9 to TRBJ1-6; D ambiguous. CDR1 is SEHNR and CDR2 is FQNEAQ in the germline V gene (reference sequence). This CDR3 spans 14 amino acids. Trimming took 1 base from V and 6 from J, leaving 7 bases between them. This CDR3 reads CASSLGEINSPLHF. In DNA form, the CDR3 reads TGTGCCAGCAGCTTAGGGGAGATTAATTCACCCCTCCACTTT.

This chain connects TRBV18 to TRBJ2-7; perhaps TRBD2 as D (6 bases). Trimming shortened V by 1 base and J by 3 bases, and 10 bases separated the two germline ends. The CDR3 is 14 amino acids. Per the germline V gene, CDR1 is KGHSH and CDR2 is LQKENI. The CDR3 coding sequence is TGTGCCAGCTCACCACAGGGAGGAAGCTACGAGCAGTACTTC. Protein: CASSPQGGSYEQYF.

There are many counts of this clonotype. J is TRBJ1-1 and V is TRBV6-1; D unclear. The ends were cut back, 4 bases at V and 0 bases at J, with 6 bases in the middle. Germline assignment: CDR1 MNHNS and CDR2 SASEGT. The CDR3 is 13 amino acids. For the CDR3, the DNA is TGTGCCAGCAGTGGGGTCATGAACACTGAAGCTTTCTTT. Translation gives CASSGVMNTEAFF.

In this sample, this clonotype turned up once. J is TRBJ1-3 and V is TRBV19; D gene uncertain. Trimming pared 5 bases from V and 0 bases from J, leaving 11 bases between. The CDR3 has 15 amino acids. Germline CDR1 LNHDA, CDR2 SQIVND (reference sequence). The CDR3 is CASSPTIDSGNTIYF. CDR3 in DNA: TGTGCCAGTAGTCCGACCATCGACTCTGGAAACACCATATATTTT.

This chain connects TRBV28 to TRBJ1-3; D unresolved. The CDR3 totals 14 residues. Trimming removed 1 base at V and 2 bases at J, with 6 bases between. Germline V gives CDR1 MDHEN, CDR2 SYDVKM. CDR3 region: CASSLLGTGNTIYF. CDR3 sequence (DNA): TGTGCCAGCAGTTTATTAGGTACTGGAAACACCATATATTTT.

This clonotype was seen repeatedly, ten times or more. This sequence joins TRBV2 and TRBJ2-5; D call uncertain. The CDR3 contains 15 residues. With 3 bases removed from V and 1 base from J, the gap between germline ends came to 12 bases. Germline-derived CDR1 and CDR2 are SNHLY and FYNNEI. CDR3 sequence: CASSEGQISQETQYF. CDR3 DNA sequence: TGTGCCAGCAGTGAGGGCCAGATAAGCCAAGAGACCCAGTACTTC.

This clonotype was seen ten or more times. This chain links TRBV13 with TRBJ2-5; TRBD1 agrees at 7 bases. Germline CDR1 PRHDT, CDR2 FYEKMQ (reference sequence). The CDR3 has 13 amino acids. Trimming cost V 6 bases and J 3 bases; bases outside gene matches: 4. The CDR3 spells CASSSQGEETQYF. DNA for the CDR3: TGTGCCAGCAGTTCCCAGGGGGAAGAGACCCAGTACTTC. Variable domain in full (rest from reference TRBV13 and TRBJ2-5): AAGVIQSPRHLIKEKRETATLKCYPIPRHDTVYWYQQGPGQDPQFLISFYEKMQSDKGSIPDRFSAQQFSDYHSELNMSSLELGDSALYFCASSSQGEETQYFGPGTRLLVL.

There are many counts of this clonotype. V is TRBV20-1 and J is TRBJ1-6; no reliable D call. The CDR3 spans 13 residues. V lost 2 bases, J lost 7 bases, and 9 bases lay in between. CDR1 DFQATT and CDR2 SNEGSKA come from the germline V gene (reference sequence). The CDR3, as DNA: TGCAGTGCTAGAATCTCGGAGAATTCACCCCTCCACTTT. The encoded protein is CSARISENSPLHF.

The table lists this clonotype with a few counts. The chain is built from TRBV19 and TRBJ1-5; no clear D. The ends were cut back, 0 bases at V and 2 bases at J, with 11 bases in the middle. Germline V gene lookup returns CDR1 LNHDA and CDR2 SQIVND (reference sequence). This CDR3 spans 16 amino acids. CDR3 sequence: CASSIDPPLGNQPQHF. CDR3 nucleotides: TGTGCCAGTAGTATAGATCCTCCTCTGGGCAATCAGCCCCAGCATTTT.

This clonotype was seen at least ten times. This chain joins TRBV20-1 and TRBJ2-7; D may match TRBD1 or TRBD2 (7 bases each). With 5 bases removed from V and 5 bases from J, the gap between germline ends came to 16 bases. Germline V gene lookup returns CDR1 DFQATT and CDR2 SNEGSKA (reference sequence). The CDR3 consists of 13 residues. The CDR3 spells CSAPQGGSDEQYF. The CDR3 DNA sequence: TGCAGTGCTCCCCAGGGGGGGTCCGACGAGCAGTACTTC.